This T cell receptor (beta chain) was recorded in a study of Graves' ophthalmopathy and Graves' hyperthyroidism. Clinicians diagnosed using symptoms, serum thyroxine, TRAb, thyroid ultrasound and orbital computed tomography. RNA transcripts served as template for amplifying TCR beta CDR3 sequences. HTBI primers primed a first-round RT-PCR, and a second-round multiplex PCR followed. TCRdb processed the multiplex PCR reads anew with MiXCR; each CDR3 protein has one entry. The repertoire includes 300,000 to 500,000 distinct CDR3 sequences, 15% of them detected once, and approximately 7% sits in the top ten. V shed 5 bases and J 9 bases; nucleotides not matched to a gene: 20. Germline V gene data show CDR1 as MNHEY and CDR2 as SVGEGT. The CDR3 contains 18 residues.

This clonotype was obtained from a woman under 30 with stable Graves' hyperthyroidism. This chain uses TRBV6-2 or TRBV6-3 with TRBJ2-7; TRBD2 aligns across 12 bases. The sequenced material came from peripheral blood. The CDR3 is CASSPRFPTSGSVELQYF. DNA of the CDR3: TGTGCCAGCAGTCCCCGCTTCCCGACTAGCGGGAGTGTGGAATTGCAGTACTTC.